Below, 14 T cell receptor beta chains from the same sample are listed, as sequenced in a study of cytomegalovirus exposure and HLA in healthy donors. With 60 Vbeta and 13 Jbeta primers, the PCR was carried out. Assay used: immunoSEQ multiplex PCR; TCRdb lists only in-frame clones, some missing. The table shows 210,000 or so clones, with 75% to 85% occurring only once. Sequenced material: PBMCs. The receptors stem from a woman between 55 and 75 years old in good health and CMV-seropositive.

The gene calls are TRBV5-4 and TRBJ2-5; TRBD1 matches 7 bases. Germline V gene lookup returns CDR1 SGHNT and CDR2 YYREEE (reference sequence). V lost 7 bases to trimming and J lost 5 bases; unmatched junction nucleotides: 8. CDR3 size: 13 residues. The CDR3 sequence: CASSVGGGETQYF. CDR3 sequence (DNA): TGTGCCAGCTCTGTAGGGGGCGGGGAGACCCAGTACTTC.

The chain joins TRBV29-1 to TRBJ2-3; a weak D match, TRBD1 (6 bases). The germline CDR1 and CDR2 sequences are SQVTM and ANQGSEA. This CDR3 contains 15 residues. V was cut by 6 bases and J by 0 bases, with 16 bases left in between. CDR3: CSVETGTISTDTQYF. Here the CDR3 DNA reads TGCAGCGTGGAGACCGGGACAATAAGCACAGATACGCAGTATTTT.

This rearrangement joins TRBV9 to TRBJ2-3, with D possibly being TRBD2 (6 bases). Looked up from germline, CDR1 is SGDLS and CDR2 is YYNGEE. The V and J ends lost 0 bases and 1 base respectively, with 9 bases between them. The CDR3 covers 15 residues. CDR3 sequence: CASSVVTGGTDTQYF. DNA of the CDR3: TGTGCCAGCAGCGTAGTGACGGGGGGCACAGATACGCAGTATTTT.

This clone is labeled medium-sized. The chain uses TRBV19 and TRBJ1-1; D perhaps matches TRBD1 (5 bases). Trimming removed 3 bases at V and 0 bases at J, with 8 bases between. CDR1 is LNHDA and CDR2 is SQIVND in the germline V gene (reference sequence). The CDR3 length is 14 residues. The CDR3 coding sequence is TGTGCCAGTAGTATCGGGGGGATGAACACTGAAGCTTTCTTT. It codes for CASSIGGMNTEAFF.

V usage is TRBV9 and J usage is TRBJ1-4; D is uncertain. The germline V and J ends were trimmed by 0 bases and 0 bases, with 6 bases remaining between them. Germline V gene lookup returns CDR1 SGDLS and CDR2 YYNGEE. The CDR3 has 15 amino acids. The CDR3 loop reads CASSVGTATNEKLFF. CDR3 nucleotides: TGTGCCAGCAGCGTAGGAACGGCAACTAATGAAAAACTGTTTTTT.

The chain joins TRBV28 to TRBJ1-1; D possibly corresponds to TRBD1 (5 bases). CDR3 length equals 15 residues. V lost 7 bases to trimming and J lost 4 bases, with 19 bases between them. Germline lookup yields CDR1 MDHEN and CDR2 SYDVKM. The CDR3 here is CASIGVRPGSTEAFF. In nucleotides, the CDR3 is TGTGCCAGCATCGGAGTCCGGCCAGGGTCCACTGAAGCTTTCTTT. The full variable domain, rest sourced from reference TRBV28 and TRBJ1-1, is DVKVTQSSRYLVKRTGEKVFLECVQDMDHENMFWYRQDPGLGLRLIYFSYDVKMKEKGDIPEGYSVSREKKERFSLILESASTNQTSMYLCASIGVRPGSTEAFFGQGTRLTVV.

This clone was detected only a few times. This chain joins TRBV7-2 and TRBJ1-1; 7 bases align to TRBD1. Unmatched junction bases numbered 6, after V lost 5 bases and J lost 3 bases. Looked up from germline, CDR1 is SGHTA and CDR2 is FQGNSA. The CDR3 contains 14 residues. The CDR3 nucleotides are TGTGCCAGCAGCGAGTACAGGGGTGACACTGAAGCTTTCTTT. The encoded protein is CASSEYRGDTEAFF.

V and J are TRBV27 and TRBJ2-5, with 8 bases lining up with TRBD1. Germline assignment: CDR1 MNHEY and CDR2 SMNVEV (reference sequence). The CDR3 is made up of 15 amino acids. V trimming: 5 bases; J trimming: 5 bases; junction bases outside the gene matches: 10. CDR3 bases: TGTGCCAGCAGTGGGGGCGACAGGGGAAGCGAGACCCAGTACTTC. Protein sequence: CASSGGDRGSETQYF.

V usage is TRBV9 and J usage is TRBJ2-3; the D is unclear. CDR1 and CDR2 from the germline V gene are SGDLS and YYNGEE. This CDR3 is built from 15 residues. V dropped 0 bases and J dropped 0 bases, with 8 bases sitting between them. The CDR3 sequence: CASSVAGRSTDTQYF. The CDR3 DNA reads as TGTGCCAGCAGCGTAGCAGGCAGGAGCACAGATACGCAGTATTTT.

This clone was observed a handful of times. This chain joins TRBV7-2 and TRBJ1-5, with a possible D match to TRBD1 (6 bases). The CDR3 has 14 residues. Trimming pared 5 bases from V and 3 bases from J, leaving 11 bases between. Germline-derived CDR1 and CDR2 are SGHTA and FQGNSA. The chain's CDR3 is CASSGQRYNQPQHF. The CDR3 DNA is TGTGCCAGCAGCGGACAGCGATACAATCAGCCCCAGCATTTT. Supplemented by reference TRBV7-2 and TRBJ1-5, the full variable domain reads GAGVSQSPSNKVTEKGKDVELRCDPISGHTALYWYRQSLGQGLEFLIYFQGNSAPDKSGLPSDRFSAERTGGSVSTLTIQRTQQEDSAVYLCASSGQRYNQPQHFGDGTRLSIL.

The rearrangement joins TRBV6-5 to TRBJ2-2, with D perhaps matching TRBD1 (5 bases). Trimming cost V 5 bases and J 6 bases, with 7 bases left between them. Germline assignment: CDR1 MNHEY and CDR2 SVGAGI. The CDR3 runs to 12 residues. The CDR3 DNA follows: TGTGCCAGCAGTAAGGGGTCCGGGGAGCTGTTTTTT. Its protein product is CASSKGSGELFF.

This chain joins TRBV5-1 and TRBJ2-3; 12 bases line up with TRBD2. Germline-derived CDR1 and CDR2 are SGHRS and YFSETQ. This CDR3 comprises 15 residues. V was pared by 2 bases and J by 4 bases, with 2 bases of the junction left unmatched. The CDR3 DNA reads TGCGCCAGCAGCTTCCTAGCGGGGGGGGCAGATACGCAGTATTTT. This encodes CASSFLAGGADTQYF.

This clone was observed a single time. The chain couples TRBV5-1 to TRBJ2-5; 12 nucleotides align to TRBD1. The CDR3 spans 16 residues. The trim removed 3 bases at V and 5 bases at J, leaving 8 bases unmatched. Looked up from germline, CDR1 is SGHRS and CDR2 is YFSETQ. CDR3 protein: CASSWEGQGAGETQYF. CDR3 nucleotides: TGCGCCAGCAGCTGGGAGGGACAGGGGGCCGGGGAGACCCAGTACTTC.

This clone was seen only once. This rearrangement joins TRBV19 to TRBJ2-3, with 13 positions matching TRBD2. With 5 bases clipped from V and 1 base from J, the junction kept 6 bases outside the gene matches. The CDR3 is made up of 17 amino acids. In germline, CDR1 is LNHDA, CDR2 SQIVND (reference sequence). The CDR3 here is CASSSHGTSGGTDTQYF. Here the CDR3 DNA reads TGTGCCAGTAGTTCACACGGGACTAGCGGGGGCACAGATACGCAGTATTTT.